The entry that follows covers one T cell receptor beta chain sequence. What it binds is not known. PCR was performed using 60 Vbeta and 13 Jbeta primers. Libraries were prepared by immunoSEQ multiplex PCR; TCRdb keeps only in-frame clonotypes and omits some of them. The data contain about 98,000 clones, 70% to 80% of them seen just once; the ten biggest clones take up approximately 10%. These data originate in a study of cytomegalovirus exposure and HLA in healthy donors. Study-wide results and caveats: The productive fraction for most TCR beta V segments was about 87% or about 30% in an earlier analysis. On later analysis, the bulk of CMV-associated TCR beta chains appeared to be HLA-restricted.

The CDR3 contains 14 residues. The V gene's germline CDR1 is SGHNT and CDR2 YYREEE (reference sequence). Trimming pared 2 bases from V and 1 base from J, leaving 9 bases between. The V gene is TRBV5-4, the J gene TRBJ1-2; D is ambiguous. This receptor was identified in a man younger than 35 in good health and CMV-seropositive. The sequenced material came from PBMCs. The CDR3 loop is CASSFTEGNYGYTF. CDR3 bases: TGTGCCAGCAGCTTCACGGAGGGTAACTATGGCTACACCTTC.